These T cell receptor beta chains were read from a single sample in a study of blood T cell repertoires in COVID-19. Sequencing used immunoSEQ multiplex PCR; TCRdb keeps in-frame clones, though not all of them. The sample includes approximately 45,000 clones, about nine tenths of them seen just once. Sequencing input: peripheral blood. Source of these receptors: a human donor in a cohort sampled during active COVID-19. Both conserved end residues are part of each CDR3. D genes are given only for firm matches. Clone size is stated in some rows and not others, as once, few, many or a class when expanded.

clone_size: .
v_call: TRBV7-9
j_call: TRBJ1-6
d_call: .
cdr3_aa: CASTSEENWNSPLHF

clone_size: .
v_call: TRBV3-1/TRBV3-2
j_call: TRBJ1-1
d_call: .
cdr3_aa: CASTEGRGNTEAFF

clone_size: .
v_call: TRBV12-5
j_call: TRBJ1-3
d_call: .
cdr3_aa: CASFLGSGNTIYF

clone_size: few
v_call: TRBV15
j_call: TRBJ1-5
d_call: .
cdr3_aa: CATSRDRGYNQPQHF

clone_size: .
v_call: TRBV12-3/TRBV12-4
j_call: TRBJ2-7
d_call: .
cdr3_aa: CASSDIMGEQYF

clone_size: few
v_call: TRBV5-6
j_call: TRBJ1-5
d_call: .
cdr3_aa: CASSLGGSNQPQHF

clone_size: .
v_call: TRBV18
j_call: TRBJ2-5
d_call: .
cdr3_aa: CASSRGASTQETQYF

clone_size: .
v_call: TRBV3-1/TRBV3-2
j_call: TRBJ2-7
d_call: TRBD1
cdr3_aa: CASSLATGGTLSAYEQYF

clone_size: few
v_call: TRBV7-8
j_call: TRBJ1-6
d_call: TRBD1
cdr3_aa: CASSLVGTGGSPLHF

clone_size: .
v_call: TRBV15
j_call: TRBJ1-4
d_call: TRBD1
cdr3_aa: CATSRGPGTGAVEEKLFF

clone_size: few
v_call: TRBV7-9
j_call: TRBJ1-5
d_call: .
cdr3_aa: CASSLEGLPQPQHF

clone_size: .
v_call: TRBV3-1/TRBV3-2
j_call: TRBJ2-1
d_call: TRBD2
cdr3_aa: CASSQWLAGDNEQFF

clone_size: .
v_call: TRBV7-9
j_call: TRBJ1-2
d_call: TRBD1
cdr3_aa: CASSPTGGGNYGYTF

clone_size: .
v_call: TRBV19
j_call: TRBJ2-5
d_call: TRBD1
cdr3_aa: CASSLGQGQETQYF

clone_size: .
v_call: TRBV6-4
j_call: TRBJ2-2
d_call: TRBD2
cdr3_aa: CASRAGVTGELFF

clone_size: .
v_call: TRBV7-2
j_call: TRBJ1-3
d_call: TRBD1
cdr3_aa: CASSNRGPSGNTIYF

clone_size: .
v_call: TRBV6-5
j_call: TRBJ2-1
d_call: .
cdr3_aa: CASKPSQGWNEQFF

clone_size: .
v_call: TRBV30
j_call: TRBJ1-2
d_call: .
cdr3_aa: CAWSPGRGWSSGYTF

clone_size: .
v_call: TRBV7-2
j_call: TRBJ1-1
d_call: TRBD1
cdr3_aa: CASSSSRQGNTEAFF

clone_size: once
v_call: TRBV9
j_call: TRBJ2-3
d_call: TRBD2
cdr3_aa: CASSGGGGRRADTQYF

clone_size: .
v_call: TRBV30
j_call: TRBJ2-1
d_call: .
cdr3_aa: CAWSGKYDQFF

clone_size: .
v_call: TRBV3-1/TRBV3-2
j_call: TRBJ1-2
d_call: TRBD1
cdr3_aa: CASREGQGKYGYTF

clone_size: .
v_call: TRBV18
j_call: TRBJ1-5
d_call: .
cdr3_aa: CASSPIGEAQPQHF

clone_size: .
v_call: TRBV4-3
j_call: TRBJ1-1
d_call: TRBD1
cdr3_aa: CASSPETGSYSNTEAFF

clone_size: .
v_call: TRBV3-1/TRBV3-2
j_call: TRBJ2-5
d_call: TRBD1
cdr3_aa: CASSQRDRAFQETQYF

clone_size: .
v_call: TRBV5-1
j_call: TRBJ2-7
d_call: .
cdr3_aa: CASSPGGGLGEQYF

clone_size: .
v_call: TRBV3-1/TRBV3-2
j_call: TRBJ2-2
d_call: .
cdr3_aa: CASSQVDTGELFF

clone_size: .
v_call: TRBV29-1
j_call: TRBJ2-1
d_call: .
cdr3_aa: CSATSASYNEQFF

clone_size: few
v_call: TRBV6-2/TRBV6-3
j_call: TRBJ2-7
d_call: .
cdr3_aa: CASSYSGAEEQYF

clone_size: .
v_call: TRBV4-3
j_call: TRBJ1-1
d_call: TRBD1
cdr3_aa: CASSIRDRQNTEAFF

clone_size: .
v_call: TRBV13
j_call: TRBJ2-7
d_call: .
cdr3_aa: CASSYQGQERWHEQYF

clone_size: .
v_call: TRBV6-2/TRBV6-3
j_call: TRBJ1-5
d_call: TRBD1
cdr3_aa: CASRPDRAWDNQPQHF

clone_size: .
v_call: TRBV19
j_call: TRBJ1-1
d_call: TRBD1
cdr3_aa: CASRRDREGTEAFF